This T cell receptor beta chain was captured by sequencing in a study of cytomegalovirus exposure and HLA in healthy donors. Study details: Out of 398 genotyped donors, about 81% belonged to the Caucasian-associated ancestry cluster.

This CDR3 is built from 14 residues. The V end was cut by 6 bases, the J end by 4 bases, with 15 bases between. Germline values: CDR1 MNHEY, CDR2 SVGAGI. Broader study findings: TCR beta chain V- and J-gene trimming was linked, in a later analysis, to a missense variant in DCLRE1C.

Remarks on this clone: The antigen is unknown.

60 Vbeta and 13 Jbeta primers were used in PCR. TCRdb's copy holds only in-frame clones and misses some; the assay was immunoSEQ multiplex PCR. This sample carries approximately 140,000 clones, around 75% of them seen once, and the ten largest clones take approximately 3%. The TCR comes from a female donor in good health and CMV-seronegative. Material for sequencing was PBMCs. The V call is TRBV6-5, the J call TRBJ1-2, with D possibly being TRBD1 (5 bases). DNA for the CDR3: TGTGCCAGCAGCCTTGTCGGGGGATTCTATGGCTACACCTTC. Encoded protein: CASSLVGGFYGYTF.